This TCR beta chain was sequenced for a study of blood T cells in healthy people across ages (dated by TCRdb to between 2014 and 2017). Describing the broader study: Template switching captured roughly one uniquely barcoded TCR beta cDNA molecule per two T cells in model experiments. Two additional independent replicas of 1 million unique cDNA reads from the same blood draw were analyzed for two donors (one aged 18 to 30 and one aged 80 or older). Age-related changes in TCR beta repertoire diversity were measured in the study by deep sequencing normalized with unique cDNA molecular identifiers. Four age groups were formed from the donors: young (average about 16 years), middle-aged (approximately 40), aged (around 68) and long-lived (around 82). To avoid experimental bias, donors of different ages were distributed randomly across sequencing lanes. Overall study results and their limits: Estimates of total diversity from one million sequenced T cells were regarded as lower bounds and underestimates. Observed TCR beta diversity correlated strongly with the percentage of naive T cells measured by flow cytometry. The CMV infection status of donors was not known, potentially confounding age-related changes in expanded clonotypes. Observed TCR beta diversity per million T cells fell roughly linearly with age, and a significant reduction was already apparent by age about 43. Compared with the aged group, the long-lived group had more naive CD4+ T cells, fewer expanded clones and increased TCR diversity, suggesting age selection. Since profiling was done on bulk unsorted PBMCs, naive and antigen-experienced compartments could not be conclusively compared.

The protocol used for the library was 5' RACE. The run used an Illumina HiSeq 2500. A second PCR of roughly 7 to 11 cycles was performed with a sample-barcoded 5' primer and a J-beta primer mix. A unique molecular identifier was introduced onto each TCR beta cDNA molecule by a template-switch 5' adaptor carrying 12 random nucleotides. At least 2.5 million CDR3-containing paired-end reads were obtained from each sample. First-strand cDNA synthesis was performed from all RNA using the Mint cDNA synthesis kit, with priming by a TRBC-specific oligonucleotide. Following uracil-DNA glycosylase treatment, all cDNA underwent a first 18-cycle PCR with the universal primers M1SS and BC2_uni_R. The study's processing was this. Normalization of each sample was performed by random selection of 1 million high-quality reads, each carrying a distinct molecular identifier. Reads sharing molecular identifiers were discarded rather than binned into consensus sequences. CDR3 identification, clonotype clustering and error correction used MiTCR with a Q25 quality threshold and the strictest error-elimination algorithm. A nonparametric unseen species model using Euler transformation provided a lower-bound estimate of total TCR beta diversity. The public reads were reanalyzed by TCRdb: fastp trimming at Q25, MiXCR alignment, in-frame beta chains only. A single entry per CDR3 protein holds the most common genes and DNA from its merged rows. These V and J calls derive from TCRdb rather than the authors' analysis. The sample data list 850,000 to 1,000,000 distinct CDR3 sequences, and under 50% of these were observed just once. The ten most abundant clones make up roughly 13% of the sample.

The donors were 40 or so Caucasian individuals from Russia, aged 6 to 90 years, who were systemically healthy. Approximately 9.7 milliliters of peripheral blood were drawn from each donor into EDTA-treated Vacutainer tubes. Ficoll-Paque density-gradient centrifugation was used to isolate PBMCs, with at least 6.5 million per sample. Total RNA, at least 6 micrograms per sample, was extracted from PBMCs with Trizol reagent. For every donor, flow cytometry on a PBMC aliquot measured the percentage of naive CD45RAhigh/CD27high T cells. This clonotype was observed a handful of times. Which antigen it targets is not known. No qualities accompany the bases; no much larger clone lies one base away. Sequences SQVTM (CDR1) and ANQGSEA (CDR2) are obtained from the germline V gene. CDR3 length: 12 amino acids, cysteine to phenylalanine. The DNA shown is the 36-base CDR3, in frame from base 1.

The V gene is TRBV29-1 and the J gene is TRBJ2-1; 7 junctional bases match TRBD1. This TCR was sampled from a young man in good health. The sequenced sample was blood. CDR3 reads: CSDREGYNEQFF. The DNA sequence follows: TGCAGTGACAGGGAAGGGTACAATGAGCAGTTCTTC.